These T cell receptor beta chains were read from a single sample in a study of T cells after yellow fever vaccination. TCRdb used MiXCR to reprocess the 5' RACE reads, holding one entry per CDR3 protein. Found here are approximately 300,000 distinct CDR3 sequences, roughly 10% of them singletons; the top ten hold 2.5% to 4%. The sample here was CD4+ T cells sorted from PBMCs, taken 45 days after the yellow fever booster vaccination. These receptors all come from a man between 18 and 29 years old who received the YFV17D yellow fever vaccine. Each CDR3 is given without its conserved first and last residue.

SVATLAGGTDTQY	TRBV29-1	TRBJ2-3
ASSFNAGSKAF	TRBV12-3/TRBV12-4	TRBJ1-1
ASSQHRDTQY	TRBV4-1	TRBJ2-3
ASSQEGGAAPGELF	TRBV4-3	TRBJ2-2
ASTPQEGSPPC	TRBV12-3/TRBV12-4	TRBJ2-7
ASSDPGQGRNQPQH	TRBV6-1	TRBJ1-5
ASSRTSDFQETQY	TRBV28	TRBJ2-5
ASRGRTYEQY	TRBV12-3/TRBV12-4	TRBJ2-7
ASSQGGGGIETQY	TRBV4-2	TRBJ2-5
ASSQGTGVGKETQY	TRBV4-3	TRBJ2-5
ASSLSGQVDSPLH	TRBV7-3	TRBJ1-6
ASSLVGQNIQY	TRBV5-1	TRBJ2-4
ASSFLGLNTDTQY	TRBV12-3/TRBV12-4	TRBJ2-3
ATSRGGNSNYGYT	TRBV15	TRBJ1-2
ASRGQGWTDTQY	TRBV27	TRBJ2-3
ASQDNYGYT	TRBV6-2/TRBV6-3	TRBJ1-2
ASSWDKHTDTQY	TRBV5-6	TRBJ2-3